One T cell receptor (beta chain) is described in this entry. Germline and junction disagree at one end, which may indicate a read error. The data stem from a study of PD-L1 blockade in urothelial cancer. Only in-frame clones appear in the TCRdb table, and some are missing; sequencing was by immunoSEQ multiplex PCR. The sample has more than 45,000 clones; 75% to 85% are singletons. CDR1 SSHAT and CDR2 FNYEAQ come from the germline V gene (reference sequence). The CDR3 covers 17 residues. Time point meaning: pretreatment peripheral blood. The source was PBMCs, collected around atezolizumab (anti-PD-L1) treatment. The chain is built from TRBV7-7 and TRBJ2-1; D might be TRBD2 (6 bases). This TCR was recovered from a man in his fifties or sixties with urothelial cancer. The CDR3 nucleotides are TGTGCTAGCAGCTTAGGGGAAGCGGGTCTCTCCTACAATGAGCAGTTCTTC. Translation: CASSLGEAGLSYNEQFF.